One sample yielded the 32 T cell receptor beta chains listed below, sequenced in a study of blood T cells in healthy people across ages. With a J-beta primer mix and a sample-barcoded 5' primer, a second PCR ran about 7 to 12 cycles. TCRdb reprocessed the 5' RACE reads via MiXCR and lists one record per CDR3 protein. The data contain more than 450,000 distinct CDR3 sequences, 27% of them seen just once; the ten biggest clones take up 3.6%. The data also belong to a second study, concerning T cells of mothers and their children.

Sequenced input: blood. These receptors were taken from a boy aged 2 to 10 in good health.

The chain links TRBV2 to TRBJ1-1; tentative D call: TRBD1 (5 bases). The germline V and J ends were trimmed by 9 bases and 4 bases, with 15 bases remaining between them. CDR3 length: 13 amino acids. Germline V gene data show CDR1 as SNHLY and CDR2 as FYNNEI. The CDR3 is CASPTAVGTEAFF. The CDR3 nucleotides are TGTGCCAGTCCGACAGCGGTGGGCACTGAAGCTTTCTTT.

The V gene is TRBV12-3 or TRBV12-4, the J gene TRBJ2-2; tentative D call: TRBD1 (6 bases). V shed 7 bases and J shed 0 bases, with 15 bases lying between them. This CDR3 comprises 16 residues. CDR3 bases: TGTGCCAGCACCCTGCCCAGGACAGCGAACACCGGGGAGCTGTTTTTT. This translates into CASTLPRTANTGELFF.

This rearrangement joins TRBV15 to TRBJ2-2; D assignment may be TRBD1 or TRBD2 (5 bases each). Trimming pared 2 bases from V and 0 bases from J, leaving 10 bases between. Per the germline V gene, CDR1 is LNHNV and CDR2 is YYDKDF (reference sequence). This CDR3 has 16 residues. As DNA, the CDR3 is TGTGCCACCAGCAGATGGGACCCCTCGAACACCGGGGAGCTGTTTTTT. Translated: CATSRWDPSNTGELFF.

This clonotype was counted a few times. The rearrangement links TRBV9 to TRBJ2-7; D unresolved. The germline V gene has CDR1 SGDLS and CDR2 YYNGEE. The CDR3 contains 15 residues. V lost 1 base, J lost 2 bases, and 13 bases lay in between. In DNA, the CDR3 is TGTGCCAGCAGCGTACATGCAGGCGTTACCTACGAGCAGTACTTC. It specifies CASSVHAGVTYEQYF. Variable domain in full (rest from reference TRBV9 and TRBJ2-7): DSGVTQTPKHLITATGQRVTLRCSPRSGDLSVYWYQQSLDQGLQFLIQYYNGEERAKGNILERFSAQQFPDLHSELNLSSLELGDSALYFCASSVHAGVTYEQYFGPGTRLTVT.

This clonotype came up a few times. This chain links TRBV5-8 with TRBJ2-3; 8 positions match TRBD2. The CDR3 sequence is 16 residues long. The germline V gene encodes CDR1 SGHTS and CDR2 YDEGEE. With 1 base clipped from V and 4 bases from J, the junction kept 8 bases outside the gene matches. The CDR3 loop is CASSLLAGGPPDTQYF. CDR3 nucleotide sequence: TGTGCCAGCAGCTTGTTGGCGGGAGGCCCTCCAGATACGCAGTATTTT.

J is TRBJ2-7 and V is TRBV12-3 or TRBV12-4; 8 nucleotides match TRBD2. The CDR3 has 14 residues. J lost 7 bases, V lost 3 bases, and 8 bases had no gene match. Written as DNA, the CDR3 is TGTGCCAGCAGTTTCTTGGACCGGGAGGGGGAGCAGTACTTC. Its protein is CASSFLDREGEQYF.

The chain joins TRBV10-3 to TRBJ1-1; the D is unclear. The CDR3 is 15 residues long. The germline CDR1 and CDR2 sequences are ENHRY and SYGVKD. Between the trimmed V and J ends, which lost 8 bases and 1 base, there was a span of 17 bases. The CDR3 DNA reads as TGTGCCATCGGAGTGGCCGTGGCGGAGAACACTGAAGCTTTCTTT. Its protein is CAIGVAVAENTEAFF.

This clonotype was recorded a few times. The rearrangement uses TRBV20-1 and TRBJ2-7; 7 bases agree with TRBD2. J gave up 0 bases and V 3 bases, and 5 bases lay outside the gene matches. The CDR3 is made up of 14 amino acids. Per germline, CDR1 DFQATT and CDR2 SNEGSKA (reference sequence). Here the CDR3 DNA reads TGCAGTGCTAGTGGGAGGGAGAGCTCCTACGAGCAGTACTTC. It translates to CSASGRESSYEQYF.

This clonotype was recorded a few times. The V gene is TRBV6-1, the J gene TRBJ2-5; 8 bases are shared with TRBD2. CDR3 size: 15 residues. The V segment lost 6 bases and the J segment 6 bases; nucleotides outside the gene matches: 12. The germline gives CDR1 MNHNS, CDR2 SASEGT. CDR3 sequence: CASRTPVAGLKTQYF. In nucleotides, the CDR3 is TGTGCCAGCAGGACCCCTGTAGCGGGGTTAAAGACCCAGTACTTC.

CDR3 nucleotides: TGTGCCAGCAGCTTAGACCTAGCGGGGGGTACCTACGAGCAGTACTTC. Protein sequence: CASSLDLAGGTYEQYF. The gene calls are TRBV7-6 and TRBJ2-7, with 11 bases matching TRBD2. The germline CDR1 and CDR2 sequences are SGHVS and FNYEAQ. This CDR3 is built from 16 residues. The junction had 4 bases not matched to a gene; V was cut back by 1 base and J by 2 bases.

This sequence joins TRBV15 and TRBJ2-3; D is tentatively TRBD1 or TRBD2 (6 bases each). The CDR3 is 15 amino acids. Germline CDR1 reads LNHNV; CDR2 reads YYDKDF (reference sequence). With 9 bases removed from V and 2 bases from J, the gap between germline ends came to 18 bases. CDR3 residues: CATQTSGAITDTQYF. The CDR3 DNA is TGTGCCACTCAGACCTCGGGGGCGATCACAGATACGCAGTATTTT.

The rearrangement joins TRBV5-1 to TRBJ2-5; maybe TRBD1 (6 bases). V gave up 4 bases and J gave up 5 bases, with 15 bases separating them. Germline V CDR1 and CDR2: SGHRS, YFSETQ. This CDR3 region has 14 residues. CDR3 DNA sequence: TGCGCCAGCAGCCCTAGACAGGCCAAGGAGACCCAGTACTTC. Translated: CASSPRQAKETQYF.

This clonotype appeared a single time. V and J are TRBV2 and TRBJ2-5, with TRBD1 matching over 7 bases. The junction had 8 bases not matched to a gene; V was cut back by 2 bases and J by 2 bases. CDR1 and CDR2 (germline): SNHLY, FYNNEI. This CDR3 has 16 amino acids. In DNA, the CDR3 is TGTGCCAGCAGTGAAAGAGGTGGGACAGATCAAGAGACCCAGTACTTC. Encoded protein: CASSERGGTDQETQYF.

This rearrangement joins TRBV27 to TRBJ1-4; 7 positions match TRBD1. Trimming cost V 5 bases and J 6 bases; bases outside gene matches: 3. This CDR3 is built from 13 residues. Germline CDR1 is MNHEY and CDR2 is SMNVEV (reference sequence). The CDR3 DNA reads TGTGCCAGCAGTGTGCAGGGGGATGAAAAACTGTTTTTT. This codes for CASSVQGDEKLFF.

The CDR3 DNA reads TGTGCCAGCAGGAGCGGGAGGGCCGCCTACAATGAGCAGTTCTTC. Translating it yields CASRSGRAAYNEQFF. The chain recombines TRBV7-2 with TRBJ2-1; TRBD2 matches 10 bases. The V gene's germline CDR1 is SGHTA and CDR2 FQGNSA. This CDR3 comprises 15 residues. V shed 6 bases and J 2 bases; nucleotides not matched to a gene: 4.

DNA of the CDR3: TGTGCCAGCAGCCCCAAGCGGACAGGGGGTAATGAAAAACTGTTTTTT. Translation gives CASSPKRTGGNEKLFF. The chain recombines TRBV7-8 with TRBJ1-4, with 10 nucleotides matching TRBD1. The germline CDR1 and CDR2 sequences are SGHVS and FQNEAQ. This CDR3 spans 16 amino acids. With V trimmed by 5 bases and J by 4 bases, 7 bases remained unmatched.

The chain carries TRBV10-2 and TRBJ1-1, with a tentative D call TRBD1 (6 bases). V lost 9 bases and J lost 11, with 13 bases in between. Germline V gene sequence: CDR1 WSHSY, CDR2 SAAADI. The CDR3 is made up of 10 amino acids. CDR3 in amino acids: CASGGASAFF. The DNA for the CDR3 is TGCGCCAGTGGGGGGGCGTCGGCTTTCTTT.

This chain links TRBV7-2 with TRBJ2-5; D tentatively fits TRBD1 or TRBD2 (5 bases each). The ends were cut back, 4 bases at V and 0 bases at J, with 21 bases in the middle. This CDR3 region has 18 residues. The V gene's germline CDR1 is SGHTA and CDR2 FQGNSA. The CDR3 reads CASSWGILTPGYQETQYF. CDR3 nucleotide sequence: TGTGCCAGCAGCTGGGGGATATTAACACCCGGGTACCAAGAGACCCAGTACTTC. The full variable domain, rest sourced from reference TRBV7-2 and TRBJ2-5, is GAGVSQSPSNKVTEKGKDVELRCDPISGHTALYWYRQSLGQGLEFLIYFQGNSAPDKSGLPSDRFSAERTGGSVSTLTIQRTQQEDSAVYLCASSWGILTPGYQETQYFGPGTRLLVL.

The V gene is TRBV7-2, the J gene TRBJ2-1; the match to TRBD2 covers 10 bases. The CDR3 contains 15 residues. V shed 4 bases and J 6 bases; nucleotides not matched to a gene: 6. The germline gives CDR1 SGHTA, CDR2 FQGNSA. CDR3 sequence reads: CASSSGLATANEQFF. The CDR3 DNA reads TGTGCCAGCAGCTCGGGACTAGCGACAGCCAATGAGCAGTTCTTC.

The chain carries TRBV3-1 and TRBJ2-2; D gene unclear. Germline V lookup: CDR1 LGHDT, CDR2 YNNKEL (reference sequence). The germline V and J ends were trimmed by 2 bases and 6 bases, with 4 bases remaining between them. The CDR3 consists of 12 residues. The CDR3 here is CASSQQPGELFF. The CDR3 region has the DNA TGTGCCAGCAGCCAACAACCCGGGGAGCTGTTTTTT.

The chain is built from TRBV7-2 and TRBJ2-1; possibly TRBD2 for D (6 bases). This CDR3 region has 16 residues. V was shortened by 1 base and J by 1 base, with 11 bases between the two germline ends. CDR1 SGHTA and CDR2 FQGNSA come from the germline V gene. CDR3 bases: TGTGCCAGCAGCTTAGGAAGCGGGTTGTCCTACAATGAGCAGTTCTTC. Protein: CASSLGSGLSYNEQFF.

This clonotype was seen a few times. CDR3 in amino acids: CASSHRQGPTEAFF. CDR3 nucleotides: TGTGCCAGCAGCCACCGACAGGGCCCAACTGAAGCTTTCTTT. This chain links TRBV3-1 with TRBJ1-1, with TRBD1 matching 7 bases. This CDR3 spans 14 amino acids. J lost 5 bases, V lost 3 bases, and 6 bases had no gene match. Germline-derived CDR1 and CDR2 are LGHDT and YNNKEL (reference sequence).

In this sample, this clonotype turned up many times. This sequence joins TRBV5-1 and TRBJ2-5; D unresolved. CDR1 and CDR2 (germline): SGHRS, YFSETQ. V was shortened by 5 bases and J by 2 bases, with 10 bases between the two germline ends. CDR3 length equals 13 residues. CDR3 sequence (DNA): TGCGCCAGCAGTGGCAGCCCACAAGAGACCCAGTACTTC. Amino acid sequence: CASSGSPQETQYF.

This clonotype has more than one count but fewer than ten. The V call is TRBV7-9, the J call TRBJ2-7; D remains unclear. The CDR3 sequence is 15 residues long. The V end was cut by 5 bases, the J end by 4 bases, with 18 bases between. Germline CDR1 SEHNR, CDR2 FQNEAQ (reference sequence). The CDR3 protein is CASSPIGAAQYEQYF. DNA of the CDR3: TGTGCCAGCAGCCCCATTGGAGCCGCCCAGTACGAGCAGTACTTC.

The rearrangement links TRBV7-9 to TRBJ2-5; no clear D. The germline V gene has CDR1 SEHNR and CDR2 FQNEAQ (reference sequence). Trimming cost V 5 bases and J 2 bases, with 9 bases left between them. The CDR3 consists of 13 residues. The CDR3 nucleotides are TGTGCCAGCAGCCCCCGGCAGCAAGAGACCCAGTACTTC. It yields the protein CASSPRQQETQYF.

This clonotype was recorded a few times. The V call is TRBV18, the J call TRBJ1-5, with TRBD1 as a possible D gene (6 bases). Germline assignment: CDR1 KGHSH and CDR2 LQKENI. This CDR3 spans 16 amino acids. Trimming pared 0 bases from V and 4 bases from J, leaving 13 bases between. The CDR3 loop is CASSPPGRGRNQPQHF. The CDR3 DNA sequence: TGTGCCAGCTCACCACCGGGTCGGGGGCGGAATCAGCCCCAGCATTTT.

This clonotype was observed a few times. The chain has TRBV7-9 and TRBJ1-4; unclear D gene. The CDR3 spans 14 residues. Germline CDR1 and CDR2: SEHNR and FQNEAQ (reference sequence). Trimming took off 0 bases at V and 5 bases at J, with 7 bases between the two ends. For the CDR3, the DNA is TGTGCCAGCAGCTTAGCACAGCTAAATGAAAAACTGTTTTTT. Translation: CASSLAQLNEKLFF.

This clonotype came up a few times. The J gene is TRBJ2-5, the V gene TRBV5-4, with no clear D. This CDR3 has 13 amino acids. The V end was cut by 3 bases, the J end by 0 bases, with 6 bases between. Germline CDR1 is SGHNT and CDR2 is YYREEE (reference sequence). In nucleotides, the CDR3 is TGTGCCAGCAGCTATGGGGACCAAGAGACCCAGTACTTC. Residues: CASSYGDQETQYF.

The J gene is TRBJ2-5, the V gene TRBV9; 7 bases agree with TRBD1. This CDR3 is built from 14 residues. With 3 bases clipped from V and 11 bases from J, the junction kept 13 bases outside the gene matches. The germline V gene has CDR1 SGDLS and CDR2 YYNGEE. The CDR3 bases are TGTGCCAGCAGCGCCCGGACAGGTACCGGGGAGCAGTACTTC. Encoded protein: CASSARTGTGEQYF. Full variable domain (missing parts from reference TRBV9 and TRBJ2-5): DSGVTQTPKHLITATGQRVTLRCSPRSGDLSVYWYQQSLDQGLQFLIQYYNGEERAKGNILERFSAQQFPDLHSELNLSSLELGDSALYFCASSARTGTGEQYFGPGTRLLVL.

The gene calls are TRBV3-1 and TRBJ2-7; weak D call: TRBD2 (5 bases). The J call is uncertain, as TRBJ2-1 better fits the DNA end. This CDR3 contains 19 residues. Germline loops: CDR1 LGHDT, CDR2 YNNKEL (reference sequence). This CDR3 is CASSQDRGNSYLTYNEQFF. The CDR3 nucleotides read TGTGCCAGCAGCCAAGATCGGGGTAACAGCTACTTAACCTACAATGAGCAGTTCTTC.

V is TRBV20-1 and J is TRBJ2-3, with D perhaps being TRBD1 or TRBD2 (5 bases each). CDR3 length: 16 amino acids. Trimming shortened V by 5 bases and J by 4 bases, and 22 bases separated the two germline ends. The germline V gene has CDR1 DFQATT and CDR2 SNEGSKA (reference sequence). CDR3 in amino acids: CSAPSLRVSRADTQYF. In nucleotides, the CDR3 is TGCAGTGCTCCCAGTCTGAGGGTTTCCAGGGCAGATACGCAGTATTTT.

The rearrangement uses TRBV20-1 and TRBJ2-1; 7 bases agree with TRBD2. This CDR3 is built from 12 residues. Losses at the gene ends were 5 bases for V and 5 bases for J; bases not matched to a gene: 3. Germline V CDR1 and CDR2: DFQATT, SNEGSKA (reference sequence). The CDR3 reads CSAGAGNNEQFF. CDR3 sequence (DNA): TGCAGTGCTGGAGCGGGGAACAATGAGCAGTTCTTC.